The T cell receptor beta chain described here comes from a study of human T cells and chemical hapten exposure. Study-level information: 2% DPC applied to an approximately 2 cm by approximately 2 cm arm area sensitized donors. Per-sample variation in TCR yield stemmed mainly from small pooled library volume differences. Whole-study findings and limits: DPC sensitization did not alter TCRs above 1 in 1000 frequency.

Time point in this sample: patch test 1, 2 weeks after DPC sensitization. As to treatment: therapeutic diphenylcyclopropenone sensitization with weekly scalp DPC. Total RNA was isolated from unfractionated whole blood. In its sample, this clonotype was seen a few times. Its antigen is currently unknown. TCRdb recomputed calls from the RACE reads with MiXCR, one row per CDR3 protein. The data show 180,000 or so distinct CDR3 sequences, approximately 20% seen once. The junction had 11 bases not matched to a gene; V was cut back by 6 bases and J by 1 base. The length of the CDR3 is 16 residues. CDR1 is MNHNS, CDR2 SASEGT, per germline.

The V call is TRBV6-1, the J call TRBJ2-5, with 7 bases aligning to TRBD1. This material consisted of whole blood, taken in connection with sensitization to the hapten diphenylcyclopropenone (DPC). The clonotype was recovered from a woman aged 45-59 years with alopecia areata. Some clones in this sample may be carry-over from other donors' samples. The CDR3 sequence is CASSPRKDRAQETQYF. The CDR3 DNA follows: TGTGCCAGCAGCCCCCGAAAAGACAGGGCCCAAGAGACCCAGTACTTC.